Detailed here is one TCR beta chain. The genomic DNA TCR beta CDR3 region underwent two rounds of multiplex PCR. Gene-specific TRBV and TRBJ primers were used in PCR round one. TCRdb re-derived calls from the multiplex PCR reads in MiXCR, one entry per CDR3 protein. The table records roughly 15,000 distinct CDR3 sequences, approximately 17% of them present only once. This specimen comes from a study of prognosis after radiotherapy for stage I lung cancer. Whole-study context: The study enrolled patients with stage I non-small cell lung cancer between April 2018 and 2019.

Germline V gene lookup returns CDR1 SGHVS and CDR2 FNYEAQ. The CDR3 sequence is 18 residues long. J lost 2 bases, V lost 7 bases, and 11 bases had no gene match. The rearrangement joins TRBV7-6 to TRBJ2-5, with 15 bases lining up with TRBD2. The material sequenced was PBMCs, taken before or after stereotactic body radiation therapy (not recorded which). This sequence was found in a donor of 50 years or more with non-small cell lung cancer. The CDR3 region is CASNFLGTSGGRQETQYF. Written as DNA, the CDR3 is TGTGCCAGCAACTTCCTCGGGACTAGCGGGGGGAGACAAGAGACCCAGTACTTC.